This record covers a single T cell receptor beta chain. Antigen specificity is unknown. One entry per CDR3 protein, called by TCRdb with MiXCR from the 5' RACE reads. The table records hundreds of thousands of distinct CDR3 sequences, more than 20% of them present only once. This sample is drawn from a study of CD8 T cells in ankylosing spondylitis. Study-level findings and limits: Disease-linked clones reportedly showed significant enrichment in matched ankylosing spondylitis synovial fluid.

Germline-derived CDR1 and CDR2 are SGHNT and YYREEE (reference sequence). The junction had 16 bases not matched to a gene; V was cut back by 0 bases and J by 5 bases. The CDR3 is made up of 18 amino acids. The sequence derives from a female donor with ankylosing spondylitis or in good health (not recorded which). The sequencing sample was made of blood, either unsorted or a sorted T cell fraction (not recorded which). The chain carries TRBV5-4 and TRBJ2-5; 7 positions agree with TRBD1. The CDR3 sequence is CASSLGPLHRGRWETQYF. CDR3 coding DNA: TGTGCCAGCAGCTTGGGACCGTTACACAGGGGAAGGTGGGAGACCCAGTACTTC.